One sample yielded the 6 T cell receptor beta chains listed below, sequenced in a study of blood T cell repertoires in COVID-19. This table comes from immunoSEQ multiplex PCR, and its TCRdb copy is limited to in-frame clones, with some not included. The table shows 350,000 to 450,000 clones, with approximately 93% occurring only once. Material for sequencing was PBMCs or T cells enriched from blood (not recorded which). These receptors all come from a woman in her thirties or forties who had been exposed to COVID-19.

Only one count was recorded for this clone. The rearrangement uses TRBV27 and TRBJ2-2, with D hard to call. Germline V lookup: CDR1 MNHEY, CDR2 SMNVEV (reference sequence). V was clipped by 1 base and J by 0 bases, with 12 bases between them. This CDR3 comprises 17 residues. The CDR3 DNA follows: TGTGCCAGCAGTTTATATCTAGGCCGCGCGAACACCGGGGAGCTGTTTTTT. Protein product: CASSLYLGRANTGELFF.

V and J are TRBV7-8 and TRBJ1-5; possibly TRBD1 for D (5 bases). Per germline, CDR1 SGHVS and CDR2 FQNEAQ. This CDR3 region has 15 residues. The V end was cut by 5 bases, the J end by 4 bases, with 15 bases between. The CDR3 DNA sequence: TGTGCCAGCAGCGTTAGTAGATCAGGGAATCAGCCCCAGCATTTT. The encoded protein is CASSVSRSGNQPQHF.

Only one count was recorded for this clone. The genes are TRBV7-3 and TRBJ1-3; D may be TRBD1 (6 bases). The CDR3 is 14 amino acids. V lost 5 bases and J lost 0, with 8 bases in between. Looked up from germline, CDR1 is SGHTA and CDR2 is FQGTGA. The CDR3 coding sequence is TGTGCCAGCAGCCAGGGGATCTCTGGAAACACCATATATTTT. This codes for CASSQGISGNTIYF.

The chain has TRBV30 and TRBJ1-2; 7 bases are shared with TRBD1. Germline assignment: CDR1 GTSNPN and CDR2 SVGIG (reference sequence). Trimming at V came to 5 bases and at J to 3 bases, leaving 9 bases not matched to a gene. This CDR3 is 14 amino acids long. CDR3 in amino acids: CAWRNRGLDYGYTF. The CDR3 DNA follows: TGTGCCTGGCGCAACAGGGGATTGGACTATGGCTACACCTTC.

The chain carries TRBV5-1 and TRBJ1-6; 7 nucleotides align to TRBD1. V was clipped by 4 bases and J by 5 bases; unmatched bases: 6. CDR1 is SGHRS, CDR2 YFSETQ, per germline. The CDR3 covers 15 residues. The CDR3: CASSQGTANNSPLHF. CDR3 sequence (DNA): TGCGCCAGCAGCCAAGGGACAGCCAATAATTCACCCCTCCACTTT.

The CDR3 here is CASSVRGTSGQETQYF. The CDR3, as DNA: TGTGCCAGCAGTGTTCGGGGGACTAGCGGGCAGGAGACCCAGTACTTC. The chain carries TRBV11-3 and TRBJ2-5; 12 bases are a match to TRBD2. The CDR3 is made up of 16 amino acids. The trim removed 6 bases at V and 5 bases at J, leaving 10 bases unmatched. Germline loops: CDR1 SGHNT, CDR2 YENEEA.